The 26 T cell receptor beta chains below all came from one sample that was sequenced in a study of control samples from healthy donors and cancer patients. Libraries were prepared by immunoSEQ multiplex PCR; TCRdb keeps only in-frame clonotypes and omits some of them. This table holds around 140,000 clones, roughly 89% found once. The sequenced material came from blood. These receptors came from a man aged 18 to 35 in good health.

The J gene is TRBJ1-5, the V gene TRBV5-1; D is possibly TRBD1 (6 bases). CDR3 length equals 13 residues. Between the trimmed V and J ends, which lost 7 bases and 6 bases, there was a span of 14 bases. CDR1 SGHRS and CDR2 YFSETQ come from the germline V gene. The CDR3 spells CASSGDPSQPQHF. The CDR3 coding sequence is TGCGCCAGCTCAGGGGACCCTAGTCAGCCCCAGCATTTT.

The chain's CDR3 is CASSWADRLYEAFF. The CDR3 nucleotides are TGTGCCAGCAGCTGGGCGGACAGGTTATATGAAGCTTTCTTT. This chain joins TRBV5-6 and TRBJ1-1; 7 bases fit TRBD1. Trimming at V came to 3 bases and at J to 7 bases, leaving 9 bases not matched to a gene. This CDR3 has 14 amino acids. Germline V gives CDR1 SGHDT, CDR2 YYEEEE.

The V gene is TRBV27, the J gene TRBJ1-1; D call uncertain. Deletions cut 0 bases from V and 6 bases from J, with 8 bases between. Germline V gene sequence: CDR1 MNHEY, CDR2 SMNVEV (reference sequence). The CDR3 covers 13 residues. This CDR3 is CASSLSGPPEAFF. The CDR3 nucleotides read TGTGCCAGCAGTTTATCAGGGCCGCCTGAAGCTTTCTTT.

This clone has more than one count but fewer than ten. J is TRBJ2-3 and V is TRBV11-2; 7 nucleotides line up with TRBD2. Germline CDR1 and CDR2: SGHAT and FQNNGV. V was pared by 1 base and J by 7 bases, with 8 bases of the junction left unmatched. The length of the CDR3 is 15 residues. The CDR3: CASSLGGGSAYTQYF. CDR3 bases: TGTGCCAGCAGCTTAGGGGGGGGTAGCGCATATACGCAGTATTTT.

The rearrangement joins TRBV2 to TRBJ1-4, with 7 positions matching TRBD1. V lost 7 bases and J lost 3; bases outside the gene matches: 5. The CDR3 runs to 14 residues. Germline V lookup: CDR1 SNHLY, CDR2 FYNNEI. CDR3 sequence reads: CASNLDRANEKLFF. DNA for the CDR3: TGTGCCAGCAACCTCGACAGGGCTAATGAAAAACTGTTTTTT.

This clone has just one count. The CDR3, as DNA: TGTGCCAGCAGCTTGGGCACAGGGCTGGCTGGCTACACCTTC. Amino acids: CASSLGTGLAGYTF. This chain connects TRBV11-2 to TRBJ1-2; a possible D gene is TRBD1 (6 bases). The CDR3 has 14 amino acids. Trimming took 3 bases from V and 7 from J, leaving 15 bases between them. In germline, CDR1 is SGHAT, CDR2 FQNNGV.

The CDR3 coding sequence is TGTGCCAGCAGCGCCGGGACAGTCACAGATACGCAGTATTTT. Translated, it gives CASSAGTVTDTQYF. The chain recombines TRBV7-9 with TRBJ2-3; 7 bases line up with TRBD1. Germline CDR1 reads SEHNR; CDR2 reads FQNEAQ (reference sequence). The junction had 4 bases not matched to a gene; V was cut back by 5 bases and J by 2 bases. The CDR3 loop spans 14 amino acids.

The chain couples TRBV12-3 or TRBV12-4 to TRBJ2-3; unclear D gene. With 6 bases removed from V and 4 bases from J, the gap between germline ends came to 11 bases. CDR3 length: 13 residues. CDR3 protein: CASSRGSPDTQYF. Written as DNA, the CDR3 is TGTGCCAGCAGCCGCGGTAGTCCAGATACGCAGTATTTT.

The CDR3 DNA is TGTGCCACTGGACCGGCAGGGATGGGGGACAAAAACATTCAGTACTTC. Its protein product is CATGPAGMGDKNIQYF. This chain connects TRBV9 to TRBJ2-4; D could derive from TRBD1 or TRBD2 (5 bases each). Trimming took 9 bases from V and 3 from J, leaving 22 bases between them. The CDR3 extends over 16 amino acids. Looked up from germline, CDR1 is SGDLS and CDR2 is YYNGEE.

The chain recombines TRBV5-1 with TRBJ1-1; a possible D gene is TRBD1 (5 bases). V was clipped by 4 bases and J by 5 bases, with 15 bases between them. Germline V lookup: CDR1 SGHRS, CDR2 YFSETQ. The CDR3 length is 14 residues. The CDR3 region is CASSRAQVGTEAFF. The DNA of the CDR3 is TGCGCCAGCAGCCGTGCACAGGTCGGAACTGAAGCTTTCTTT.

This rearrangement joins TRBV5-1 to TRBJ1-3; D is uncertain. The germline V and J ends were trimmed by 4 bases and 0 bases, with 11 bases remaining between them. The CDR3 runs 15 residues. Germline V gene lookup returns CDR1 SGHRS and CDR2 YFSETQ. This chain's CDR3 is CASSPDGYSGNTIYF. CDR3 DNA sequence: TGCGCCAGCAGCCCGGACGGCTACTCTGGAAACACCATATATTTT.

Written as DNA, the CDR3 is TGTGCCAGCACCCGGACAGGGGGTTCCTATGGCTACACCTTC. It translates to CASTRTGGSYGYTF. This chain connects TRBV18 to TRBJ1-2; 10 bases align to TRBD1. The trim removed 8 bases at V and 4 bases at J, leaving 7 bases unmatched. Per the germline V gene, CDR1 is KGHSH and CDR2 is LQKENI. The CDR3 is 14 residues long.

This chain joins TRBV5-6 and TRBJ1-3, with TRBD1 matching 11 bases. The CDR3 has 15 amino acids. The germline V gene encodes CDR1 SGHDT and CDR2 YYEEEE. Unmatched junction bases numbered 5, after V lost 0 bases and J lost 9 bases. CDR3 sequence (DNA): TGTGCCAGCAGCTTGGTGGGACAGGGGGAAAGCACCATATATTTT. Translating it yields CASSLVGQGESTIYF.

The genes are TRBV3-1 (or the pseudogene TRBV3-2) and TRBJ2-7; 11 bases fit TRBD1. V shed 4 bases and J 2 bases; nucleotides not matched to a gene: 10. Germline-derived CDR1 and CDR2 are LGHDT and YNNKEL (reference sequence). The CDR3 spans 17 residues. The DNA for the CDR3 is TGTGCCAGCAGCCCCCCATTATTGGGACAGGGGGCCTACGAGCAGTACTTC. Amino acids: CASSPPLLGQGAYEQYF.

The V gene is TRBV9, the J gene TRBJ2-2; D remains ambiguous. This CDR3 comprises 12 residues. Germline-derived CDR1 and CDR2 are SGDLS and YYNGEE. V gave up 3 bases and J gave up 8 bases, with 8 bases separating them. CDR3 bases: TGTGCCAGCAGCGGACCCAGAGGGGAGCTGTTTTTT. This translates into CASSGPRGELFF.

The chain carries TRBV12-3 or TRBV12-4 and TRBJ2-1, with D possibly matching TRBD2 (5 bases). Trimming stripped 7 bases from V and 5 bases from J, with 6 bases between. This CDR3 contains 11 residues. The CDR3, as DNA: TGTGCCAGCACGCGGGACAATGAGCAGTTCTTC. Protein: CASTRDNEQFF.

This chain joins TRBV2 and TRBJ2-5; D may be TRBD1 or TRBD2 (5 bases each). Germline lookup yields CDR1 SNHLY and CDR2 FYNNEI. Trimming stripped 8 bases from V and 4 bases from J, with 14 bases between. There are 13 residues in the CDR3. CDR3 nucleotide sequence: TGTGCCAGCGGACAAAATCTAGCAGAGACCCAGTACTTC. Amino acids: CASGQNLAETQYF.

The genes are TRBV11-2 and TRBJ1-5; a weak D match, TRBD1 (5 bases). CDR1 and CDR2 (germline): SGHAT, FQNNGV. With 0 bases removed from V and 6 bases from J, the gap between germline ends came to 12 bases. This CDR3 contains 15 residues. The CDR3 DNA follows: TGTGCCAGCAGCTTAGATACGGGGGGTTTTCAGCCCCAGCATTTT. Translated: CASSLDTGGFQPQHF.

The V call is TRBV24-1, the J call TRBJ1-2, with 7 bases aligning to TRBD1. Unmatched junction bases numbered 20, after V lost 4 bases and J lost 7 bases. CDR1 KGHDR and CDR2 SFDVKD come from the germline V gene. The CDR3 covers 18 residues. CDR3: CATSEHKTGADRDTGYTF. DNA for the CDR3: TGTGCCACCAGTGAACACAAAACAGGGGCGGATAGGGATACTGGCTACACCTTC.

This clone was seen a single time. The rearrangement uses TRBV11-2 and TRBJ2-7, with 9 bases fitting TRBD1. Germline values: CDR1 SGHAT, CDR2 FQNNGV. The CDR3 runs 16 residues. V lost 6 bases, J lost 2 bases, and 11 bases stayed unmatched. CDR3 nucleotide sequence: TGTGCCAGCAGTCGCCCGACCGGGACAGGGACCTACGAGCAGTACTTC. Its protein is CASSRPTGTGTYEQYF.

The CDR3 DNA reads TGTGCCAGCAGTGAAGGGGGACGTGGAAACACCATATATTTT. It specifies CASSEGGRGNTIYF. V usage is TRBV25-1 and J usage is TRBJ1-3, with D perhaps TRBD1 (5 bases). V lost 2 bases, J lost 3 bases, and 8 bases lay in between. Germline V gives CDR1 MGHDK, CDR2 SYGVNS. The CDR3 loop spans 14 amino acids.

The rearrangement joins TRBV5-4 to TRBJ1-1; tentative D call: TRBD1 (5 bases). V lost 7 bases, J lost 1 base, and 14 bases lay in between. The CDR3 length is 14 residues. Germline lookup yields CDR1 SGHNT and CDR2 YYREEE (reference sequence). The CDR3 protein is CASSALQGNTEAFF. The CDR3, as DNA: TGTGCCAGCTCCGCTCTCCAGGGGAACACTGAAGCTTTCTTT.

The J gene is TRBJ1-6, the V gene TRBV30, with 8 bases identical to TRBD1. The V segment lost 2 bases and the J segment 9 bases; nucleotides outside the gene matches: 9. The germline V gene has CDR1 GTSNPN and CDR2 SVGIG (reference sequence). The length of the CDR3 is 15 residues. The DNA for the CDR3 is TGTGCCTGGAGTACAATGGACAGGGACGGTTCACCCCTCCACTTT. Its protein product is CAWSTMDRDGSPLHF.

The V gene is TRBV11-1, the J gene TRBJ1-6, with D uncertain. CDR1 and CDR2 (germline): SGHAT, FQDESV (reference sequence). Trimming shortened V by 2 bases and J by 6 bases, and 8 bases separated the two germline ends. The CDR3 consists of 14 residues. CDR3: CASSLNSPNSPLHF. In DNA, the CDR3 is TGTGCCAGCAGCTTAAATTCTCCTAATTCACCCCTCCACTTT.

The J gene is TRBJ2-1, the V gene TRBV5-1, with a weak D call TRBD1 (5 bases). Trimming shortened V by 1 base and J by 6 bases, and 8 bases separated the two germline ends. Per germline, CDR1 SGHRS and CDR2 YFSETQ. This CDR3 has 13 residues. The CDR3 DNA reads as TGCGCCAGCAGCTTGTACGACAGCAATGAGCAGTTCTTC. It codes for CASSLYDSNEQFF.

This clone was counted a few times. CDR3 in amino acids: CASSLSQGIIEKLFF. The CDR3 DNA reads TGTGCCAGCAGCTTATCACAGGGAATTATTGAAAAACTGTTTTTT. The chain recombines TRBV11-2 with TRBJ1-4; a possible D gene is TRBD1 (6 bases). Trimming pared 2 bases from V and 7 bases from J, leaving 14 bases between. The CDR3 is 15 residues long. CDR1 and CDR2 from the germline V gene are SGHAT and FQNNGV.